The 15 T cell receptor beta chains presented below share a single source sample, sequenced in a study of T cells in Graves' hyperthyroidism and ophthalmopathy. Amplified TCR beta CDR3 regions derived from RNA transcripts. The TCR CDR3 was amplified in a first-round RT-PCR using the HTBI primer set. TCRdb redid the calling of the multiplex PCR reads with MiXCR, one entry per CDR3 protein. The sample lists over 650,000 distinct CDR3 sequences, around 17% occurring once. Sequencing input: blood. These receptor sequences come from a man aged 18 to 30 with Graves' hyperthyroidism.

This chain connects TRBV4-3 to TRBJ1-2; D possibly corresponds to TRBD1 (6 bases). Germline values: CDR1 LGHNA, CDR2 YSLEER. This CDR3 is 16 amino acids long. Trimming took off 0 bases at V and 5 bases at J, with 16 bases between the two ends. DNA for the CDR3: TGCGCCAGCAGCCAAGATCGGGTAGGGGGATTGTATGGCTACACCTTC. Amino acid sequence: CASSQDRVGGLYGYTF.

This clonotype was picked up a small number of times. The CDR3 region has the DNA TGCAGTGCCCCCGGGACCCGCTCCTACAATGAGCAGTTCTTC. Translation: CSAPGTRSYNEQFF. J is TRBJ2-1 and V is TRBV20-1; either TRBD1 or TRBD2 may fit D (5 bases each). The CDR3 length is 14 residues. Germline-derived CDR1 and CDR2 are DFQATT and SNEGSKA (reference sequence). The V and J ends lost 6 bases and 0 bases respectively, with 12 bases between them.

This clonotype was seen repeatedly, ten times or more. V and J are TRBV28 and TRBJ2-7; D possibly corresponds to TRBD2 (5 bases). The CDR3 has 13 amino acids. The V gene's germline CDR1 is MDHEN and CDR2 SYDVKM. The V end lost 6 bases, the J end lost 3 bases, and 12 bases lay between the germline ends. CDR3 coding DNA: TGTGCCAGCAGGGACTCCCTCCTCTACGAGCAGTACTTC. Translated: CASRDSLLYEQYF.

This clonotype was seen more than once but under ten times. V usage is TRBV27 and J usage is TRBJ2-6, with D unclear. Germline lookup yields CDR1 MNHEY and CDR2 SMNVEV (reference sequence). V lost 2 bases, J lost 0 bases, and 5 bases lay in between. The CDR3 runs to 15 residues. The CDR3 reads CASSLHSSGANVLTF. CDR3 sequence (DNA): TGTGCCAGCAGTTTACACAGCTCTGGGGCCAACGTCCTGACTTTC.

In its sample, this clonotype was seen many times. This chain joins TRBV6-1 and TRBJ2-7; 8 bases line up with TRBD2. Germline V gene lookup returns CDR1 MNHNS and CDR2 SASEGT. V was pared by 6 bases and J by 5 bases, with 15 bases of the junction left unmatched. This CDR3 region has 16 residues. In DNA form, the CDR3 reads TGTGCCAGCAGAAAATCGGGACTAGGGATTCCCAACGAGCAGTACTTC. Translated, it gives CASRKSGLGIPNEQYF.

This clonotype was counted ten times or more. The chain couples TRBV15 to TRBJ2-7; TRBD2 might be the D (5 bases). This CDR3 has 14 residues. V gave up 2 bases and J gave up 0 bases, with 8 bases separating them. Germline assignment: CDR1 LNHNV and CDR2 YYDKDF (reference sequence). CDR3 in DNA: TGTGCCACCAGCAGAACGGGGAGCTCCTACGAGCAGTACTTC. It yields the protein CATSRTGSSYEQYF.

Ten or more counts support this clonotype. The chain couples TRBV18 to TRBJ2-2; 7 bases are a match to TRBD1. CDR1 is KGHSH, CDR2 LQKENI, per germline. The CDR3 contains 16 residues. V shed 3 bases and J 1 base; nucleotides not matched to a gene: 5. CDR3 coding DNA: TGTGCCAGCTCACCGCCGACAGGGTGGAACACCGGGGAGCTGTTTTTT. It encodes CASSPPTGWNTGELFF.

The CDR3: CASSFRGQATSLARGYNEQFF. CDR3 DNA sequence: TGTGCCAGCAGCTTCAGGGGGCAGGCGACTAGCTTGGCTCGAGGATACAATGAGCAGTTCTTC. The chain carries TRBV11-2 and TRBJ2-1; D is perhaps TRBD1 (8 bases). The V gene lost 3 bases and the J gene lost 4 bases, with 31 bases spanning the gap. The CDR3 has 21 residues. Germline V gene lookup returns CDR1 SGHAT and CDR2 FQNNGV.

This clonotype occurred many times. The chain carries TRBV28 and TRBJ1-2; no definite D call. The CDR3 has 15 residues. V gave up 7 bases and J gave up 4 bases, with 19 bases separating them. Germline CDR1 MDHEN, CDR2 SYDVKM. This CDR3 reads CASKDPSEGPYGYTF. The CDR3 DNA reads as TGTGCCAGCAAGGACCCTAGCGAAGGGCCCTATGGCTACACCTTC.

This clonotype was counted only a few times. This chain connects TRBV19 to TRBJ2-3; D is uncertain. The V gene's germline CDR1 is LNHDA and CDR2 SQIVND (reference sequence). This CDR3 region has 13 residues. V lost 5 bases and J lost 2, with 8 bases in between. This CDR3 is CASSQRNTDTQYF. The DNA of the CDR3 is TGTGCCAGTAGTCAACGGAACACAGATACGCAGTATTTT.

In this sample, this clonotype turned up a few times. V and J are TRBV19 and TRBJ1-2; a possible D gene is TRBD1 (6 bases). The CDR3 contains 12 residues. The germline V gene has CDR1 LNHDA and CDR2 SQIVND (reference sequence). V lost 7 bases and J lost 8, with 14 bases in between. This CDR3 reads CASTPIGGGYTF. The CDR3 DNA reads as TGTGCCAGTACCCCTATCGGGGGCGGCTACACCTTC.

This clonotype has at least ten counts. This chain joins TRBV6-1 and TRBJ1-2; D possibly corresponds to TRBD1 (6 bases). CDR1 and CDR2 from the germline V gene are MNHNS and SASEGT. Trimming stripped 7 bases from V and 7 bases from J, with 19 bases between. The CDR3 sequence is 14 residues long. The CDR3 sequence: CASIPTGPSSGYTF. DNA of the CDR3: TGTGCCAGCATTCCGACAGGACCTTCGTCTGGCTACACCTTC.

This clonotype appeared once. V usage is TRBV11-1 and J usage is TRBJ2-1, with a tentative D call TRBD1 (6 bases). V was cut by 5 bases and J by 4 bases, with 15 bases left in between. The CDR3 runs to 15 residues. In germline, CDR1 is SGHAT, CDR2 FQDESV (reference sequence). This CDR3 reads CASSLDPTGYNEQFF. DNA of the CDR3: TGTGCCAGCAGCCTGGACCCCACAGGGTACAATGAGCAGTTCTTC.

This clonotype has ten or more counts. The V call is TRBV12-3 or TRBV12-4, the J call TRBJ2-1; 7 nucleotides align to TRBD1. V trimming: 4 bases; J trimming: 6 bases; junction bases outside the gene matches: 9. The CDR3 runs to 15 residues. The CDR3 reads CASSSPTGEGNEQFF. CDR3 coding DNA: TGTGCCAGCAGTTCCCCCACAGGGGAAGGCAATGAGCAGTTCTTC.

This clonotype was seen at least ten times. V and J are TRBV20-1 and TRBJ2-1; the D gene is possibly TRBD1 (6 bases). Trimming took off 4 bases at V and 7 bases at J, with 17 bases between the two ends. The CDR3 totals 14 residues. CDR1 is DFQATT, CDR2 SNEGSKA, per germline (reference sequence). This CDR3 is CSATTRGGRNEQFF. DNA of the CDR3: TGCAGTGCTACTACTAGAGGGGGTCGTAATGAGCAGTTCTTC.